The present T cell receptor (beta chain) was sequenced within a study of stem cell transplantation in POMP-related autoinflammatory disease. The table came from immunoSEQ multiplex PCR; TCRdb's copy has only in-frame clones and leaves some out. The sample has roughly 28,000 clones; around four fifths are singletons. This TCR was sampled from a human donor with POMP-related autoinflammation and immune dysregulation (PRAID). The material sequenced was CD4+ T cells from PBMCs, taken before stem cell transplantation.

CDR3 residues: CASSLDLSGHYEQYF. The CDR3 coding sequence is TGTGCCAGCAGCTTGGATCTTAGCGGCCACTACGAGCAGTACTTC. V gene TRBV5-6 combines with J gene TRBJ2-7; tentatively, D is TRBD2 (6 bases). The CDR3 is 15 residues long. Trimming removed 0 bases at V and 3 bases at J, with 13 bases between. In germline, CDR1 is SGHDT, CDR2 YYEEEE.